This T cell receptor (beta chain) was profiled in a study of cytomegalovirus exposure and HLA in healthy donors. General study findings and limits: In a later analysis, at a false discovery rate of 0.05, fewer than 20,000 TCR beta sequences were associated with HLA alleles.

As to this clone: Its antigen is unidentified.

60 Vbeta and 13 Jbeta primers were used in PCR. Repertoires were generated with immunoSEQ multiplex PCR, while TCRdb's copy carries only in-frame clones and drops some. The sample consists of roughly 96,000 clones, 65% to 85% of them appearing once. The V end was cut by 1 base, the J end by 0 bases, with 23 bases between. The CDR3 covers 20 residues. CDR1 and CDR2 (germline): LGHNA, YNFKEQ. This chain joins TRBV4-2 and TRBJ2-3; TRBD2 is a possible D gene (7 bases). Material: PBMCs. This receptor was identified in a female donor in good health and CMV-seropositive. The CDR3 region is CASSQVKNGGGSGSTDTQYF. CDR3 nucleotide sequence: TGTGCCAGCAGCCAAGTAAAGAATGGGGGCGGGAGCGGTAGCACAGATACGCAGTATTTT.